A single sample is the source of the 29 T cell receptor beta chains below, sequenced in a study of blood T cells in healthy people across ages. With a J-beta primer mix and a sample-barcoded 5' primer, a second PCR ran about 7 to 12 cycles. Each CDR3 protein is one row after TCRdb ran MiXCR on the 5' RACE reads. The data show just under 900,000 distinct CDR3 sequences, more than 25% seen once. The material sequenced was blood. The receptors shown here come from a woman over 75 in good health.

This clonotype was picked up many times. The chain links TRBV10-1 to TRBJ2-7, with 8 nucleotides matching TRBD2. Unmatched junction bases numbered 10, after V lost 0 bases and J lost 0 bases. The germline V gene encodes CDR1 WNHNN and CDR2 SYGVQD (reference sequence). CDR3 length: 18 residues. CDR3 in amino acids: CASSESSFAGGSSYEQYF. CDR3 nucleotide sequence: TGCGCCAGCAGTGAGTCGTCCTTTGCGGGGGGATCCTCCTACGAGCAGTACTTC.

The sample holds a few counts of this clonotype. A much larger clone lies one base from this, so it may be a read error. This chain joins TRBV20-1 and TRBJ2-7, with TRBD1 as a possible D gene (5 bases). The germline V gene encodes CDR1 DFQATT and CDR2 SNEGSKA (reference sequence). V was trimmed by 1 base and J by 10 bases, leaving 20 bases between them. The length of the CDR3 is 14 residues. As DNA, the CDR3 is TGCAGTGCTAGAGGTGCGACAGCCCGAGAGGCCCAGTACTTC. It yields the protein CSARGATAREAQYF.

V and J are TRBV28 and TRBJ2-7; D remains ambiguous. The germline CDR1 and CDR2 sequences are MDHEN and SYDVKM. Trimming stripped 6 bases from V and 0 bases from J, with 9 bases between. This CDR3 has 13 residues. The CDR3 nucleotides are TGTGCCAGCAGCCCGTCTGACTCCTACGAGCAGTACTTC. Protein sequence: CASSPSDSYEQYF. Supplemented by reference TRBV28 and TRBJ2-7, the full variable domain reads DVKVTQSSRYLVKRTGEKVFLECVQDMDHENMFWYRQDPGLGLRLIYFSYDVKMKEKGDIPEGYSVSREKKERFSLILESASTNQTSMYLCASSPSDSYEQYFGPGTRLTVT.

In its sample, this clonotype was seen many times. The rearrangement links TRBV4-3 to TRBJ1-6; 9 nucleotides align to TRBD1. The germline CDR1 and CDR2 sequences are LGHNA and YSLEER. CDR3 size: 13 residues. The ends lost 6 bases at V and 10 bases at J; junction bases unmatched: 4. CDR3 sequence reads: CASRQGADSPLHF. Here the CDR3 DNA reads TGCGCCAGCAGACAGGGGGCGGACTCACCCCTCCACTTT.

This clonotype showed up many times. CDR3: CASSLRTGNQPQHF. The CDR3 DNA reads TGTGCCAGCAGCCTCCGGACAGGCAATCAGCCCCAGCATTTT. This chain joins TRBV27 and TRBJ1-5; a weak D match, TRBD1 (6 bases). Per germline, CDR1 MNHEY and CDR2 SMNVEV (reference sequence). The V and J ends lost 6 bases and 2 bases respectively, with 11 bases between them. CDR3 length: 14 amino acids.

This clonotype was seen repeatedly, ten times or more. The chain combines TRBV9 with TRBJ2-7; D is unclear. Trimming pared 1 base from V and 0 bases from J, leaving 8 bases between. Germline V gives CDR1 SGDLS, CDR2 YYNGEE. The CDR3 has 14 residues. CDR3 nucleotides: TGTGCCAGCAGCGTACTAGGAGACTCCTACGAGCAGTACTTC. This translates into CASSVLGDSYEQYF.

This clonotype has just one count. This chain links TRBV4-3 with TRBJ2-5; D is possibly TRBD2 (5 bases). The germline CDR1 and CDR2 sequences are LGHNA and YSLEER. The CDR3 contains 15 residues. V was shortened by 3 bases and J by 4 bases, with 15 bases between the two germline ends. The CDR3 DNA reads TGCGCCAGCAGCCAGATGGCGGCCGCGGGAGAGACCCAGTACTTC. This gives the protein CASSQMAAAGETQYF.

The genes are TRBV7-2 and TRBJ1-4; the D is unclear. Germline loops: CDR1 SGHTA, CDR2 FQGNSA. V was shortened by 2 bases and J by 1 base, with 5 bases between the two germline ends. This CDR3 comprises 14 residues. For the CDR3, the DNA is TGTGCCAGCAGCTTAAGGAGAACTAATGAAAAACTGTTTTTT. Residues: CASSLRRTNEKLFF.

The gene calls are TRBV20-1 and TRBJ2-7; 8 bases fit TRBD2. The CDR3 is 15 amino acids. With 0 bases clipped from V and 2 bases from J, the junction kept 6 bases outside the gene matches. CDR1 and CDR2 from the germline V gene are DFQATT and SNEGSKA (reference sequence). The CDR3 sequence: CSARDFRGGTYEQYF. CDR3 sequence (DNA): TGCAGTGCTAGAGATTTCCGGGGGGGCACCTACGAGCAGTACTTC.

The J gene is TRBJ2-5, the V gene TRBV28, with 8 nucleotides matching TRBD1. CDR1 and CDR2 from the germline V gene are MDHEN and SYDVKM. There are 14 residues in the CDR3. Trimming took 2 bases from V and 6 from J; bases not matched to a gene: 5. The CDR3 here is CASSLPGGMKTQYF. The CDR3 coding sequence is TGTGCCAGCAGTTTACCAGGGGGCATGAAGACCCAGTACTTC. Based on the CDR3 plus reference TRBV28 and TRBJ2-5, the full variable domain is DVKVTQSSRYLVKRTGEKVFLECVQDMDHENMFWYRQDPGLGLRLIYFSYDVKMKEKGDIPEGYSVSREKKERFSLILESASTNQTSMYLCASSLPGGMKTQYFGPGTRLLVL.

This clonotype showed up many times. The rearrangement links TRBV20-1 to TRBJ2-7; no reliable D call. Trimming removed 0 bases from V and 6 bases from J, with 9 bases in between. The CDR3 is 12 amino acids. Germline CDR1 is DFQATT and CDR2 is SNEGSKA (reference sequence). CDR3 region: CSARDPLPEQYF. The CDR3, as DNA: TGCAGTGCTAGAGATCCTCTGCCCGAGCAGTACTTC.

In regard to this clonotype: At one end, the junction sequence differs from germline, possibly due to a read error. The J gene is TRBJ1-4, the V gene TRBV6-6, with 7 bases matching TRBD1. The germline CDR1 and CDR2 sequences are MNHNY and SVGAGI (reference sequence). This CDR3 contains 15 residues. This CDR3 reads CASSDSGTVNEKLFF. CDR3 DNA sequence: TGTGCCAGCAGTGACTCCGGGACAGTAAATGAAAAACTGTTTTTT.

The V call is TRBV24-1, the J call TRBJ2-7, with 7 bases identical to TRBD1. CDR3 length: 16 residues. V lost 2 bases and J lost 4; bases outside the gene matches: 10. Germline V gene data show CDR1 as KGHDR and CDR2 as SFDVKD. The CDR3 region has the DNA TGTGCCACCAGTGATTCCTGCAGGGGGATTAATTACGAGCAGTACTTC. Its protein is CATSDSCRGINYEQYF.

This clonotype showed up many times. The CDR3 loop reads CSARVSPANEQFF. The CDR3 coding sequence is TGCAGTGCTAGAGTTTCTCCAGCGAATGAGCAGTTCTTC. V and J are TRBV20-1 and TRBJ2-1; D gene ambiguous. Germline CDR1 and CDR2: DFQATT and SNEGSKA (reference sequence). Trimming shortened V by 1 base and J by 7 bases, and 11 bases separated the two germline ends. The length of the CDR3 is 13 residues.

This clonotype was recorded at least ten times. The chain has TRBV5-5 and TRBJ1-1; no reliable D call. V dropped 0 bases and J dropped 1 base, with 10 bases sitting between them. The germline CDR1 and CDR2 sequences are SGHKS and YYEKEE (reference sequence). The CDR3 has 15 residues. DNA for the CDR3: TGTGCCAGCAGCTTGGGACACCCTAGGAACACTGAAGCTTTCTTT. Its translation: CASSLGHPRNTEAFF.

Worth noting for this clonotype: A much larger clonotype is one base distant, so this may be a read error. The genes are TRBV7-2 and TRBJ2-3; a weak D match, TRBD2 (7 bases). The CDR3 consists of 16 residues. CDR1 is SGHTA, CDR2 FQGNSA, per germline. The CDR3 is CAGSHQAGAPTDTQYF. DNA of the CDR3: TGTGCCGGCAGCCATCAGGCGGGGGCTCCCACAGATACGCAGTATTTT.

This clonotype appeared a single time. The rearrangement links TRBV27 to TRBJ2-1, with D unclear. Trimming removed 0 bases at V and 7 bases at J, with 4 bases between. Germline lookup yields CDR1 MNHEY and CDR2 SMNVEV (reference sequence). The CDR3 is made up of 12 amino acids. The CDR3 spells CASSLSKNEQFF. CDR3 nucleotides: TGTGCCAGCAGTTTATCGAAAAATGAGCAGTTCTTC.

This chain joins TRBV30 and TRBJ1-2; TRBD1 might be the D (5 bases). The V gene lost 0 bases and the J gene lost 5 bases, with 13 bases spanning the gap. This CDR3 is built from 14 residues. CDR1 and CDR2 (germline): GTSNPN, SVGIG (reference sequence). CDR3 amino acids: CAWSVNSGGYGYTF. In nucleotides, the CDR3 is TGTGCCTGGAGTGTTAATTCGGGGGGTTATGGCTACACCTTC.

This clonotype was observed at least ten times. V is TRBV20-1 and J is TRBJ2-7; the D call may be TRBD1 or TRBD2 (5 bases each). This CDR3 comprises 14 residues. The germline V and J ends were trimmed by 4 bases and 3 bases, with 16 bases remaining between them. From germline, CDR1 is DFQATT and CDR2 SNEGSKA (reference sequence). The CDR3 here is CSATRDPGNYEQYF. CDR3 nucleotides: TGCAGTGCTACCCGGGACCCGGGGAACTACGAGCAGTACTTC.

This clonotype showed up just a few times. CDR3 loop: CSARRGRTNYGYTF. In nucleotides, the CDR3 is TGCAGTGCTAGACGAGGGCGGACTAACTATGGCTACACCTTC. The gene calls are TRBV20-1 and TRBJ1-2; D call uncertain. CDR1 is DFQATT, CDR2 SNEGSKA, per germline (reference sequence). The CDR3 runs 14 residues. V dropped 2 bases and J dropped 0 bases, with 10 bases sitting between them.

V and J are TRBV29-1 and TRBJ1-4; D gene ambiguous. This CDR3 is built from 13 residues. The V gene's germline CDR1 is SQVTM and CDR2 ANQGSEA. V was cut by 5 bases and J by 1 base, with 8 bases left in between. The CDR3 DNA is TGCAGCGTTAACCGGTTAACTAATGAAAAACTGTTTTTT. It is translated as CSVNRLTNEKLFF.

This clonotype has ten or more counts. The chain has TRBV10-2 and TRBJ2-3; tentatively, D is TRBD1 or TRBD2 (6 bases each). This CDR3 is 13 amino acids long. The ends were cut back, 10 bases at V and 0 bases at J, with 11 bases in the middle. Germline loops: CDR1 WSHSY, CDR2 SAAADI. CDR3 sequence: CATVGGSTDTQYF. Written as DNA, the CDR3 is TGCGCCACCGTAGGGGGGAGCACAGATACGCAGTATTTT.

The V and J genes are TRBV7-2 and TRBJ2-1; 7 positions match TRBD1. Germline V gene sequence: CDR1 SGHTA, CDR2 FQGNSA. V lost 5 bases, J lost 4 bases, and 14 bases stayed unmatched. There are 17 residues in the CDR3. The CDR3 nucleotides are TGTGCCAGCAGCCATAAACAGGGGCAGAGGTCTTACAATGAGCAGTTCTTC. This translates into CASSHKQGQRSYNEQFF. Complete variable domain (other parts from reference TRBV7-2 and TRBJ2-1): GAGVSQSPSNKVTEKGKDVELRCDPISGHTALYWYRQSLGQGLEFLIYFQGNSAPDKSGLPSDRFSAERTGGSVSTLTIQRTQQEDSAVYLCASSHKQGQRSYNEQFFGPGTRLTVL.

This clonotype was counted only a few times. The chain has TRBV12-3 or TRBV12-4 and TRBJ1-2; D is unresolved. V lost 2 bases and J lost 8, with 12 bases in between. The length of the CDR3 is 13 residues. The CDR3 loop is CASSLTRQGGYTF. CDR3 DNA sequence: TGTGCCAGCAGTTTAACCCGTCAAGGGGGCTACACCTTC.

There are a few counts of this clonotype. The V call is TRBV28, the J call TRBJ1-2; a weak D match, TRBD1 (5 bases). V lost 8 bases and J lost 6, with 22 bases in between. The CDR3 extends over 15 amino acids. Looked up from germline, CDR1 is MDHEN and CDR2 is SYDVKM. CDR3: CASLLQAEGIHGYTF. The CDR3 coding sequence is TGTGCCAGCCTCCTCCAGGCGGAGGGGATCCATGGCTACACCTTC.

This clonotype was detected ten times or more. V gene TRBV6-1 combines with J gene TRBJ2-3, with D maybe TRBD1 (6 bases). The CDR3 is made up of 18 amino acids. The germline gives CDR1 MNHNS, CDR2 SASEGT. With 4 bases removed from V and 3 bases from J, the gap between germline ends came to 23 bases. The DNA for the CDR3 is TGTGCCAGCAGTGCAGGGGATGTAGTCTTTCTGCAAACAGATACGCAGTATTTT. The encoded protein is CASSAGDVVFLQTDTQYF.

The chain links TRBV12-3 or TRBV12-4 to TRBJ2-3; the match to TRBD2 covers 14 bases. V dropped 6 bases and J dropped 6; count of bases not matched to a gene: 5. The CDR3 contains 15 residues. The CDR3 is CASSGLAGGRDTQYF. CDR3 coding DNA: TGTGCCAGCAGCGGACTAGCGGGGGGCCGGGATACGCAGTATTTT.

This clonotype was found a few times. A much bigger clone sits one base away, suggesting this may be a read error. This rearrangement joins TRBV7-2 to TRBJ1-6, with D perhaps TRBD1 (6 bases). The V gene lost 3 bases and the J gene lost 3 bases, with 15 bases spanning the gap. The V gene's germline CDR1 is SGHTA and CDR2 FQGNSA. CDR3 size: 17 residues. CDR3 residues: CASSLTGQVGYNSPLHF. The CDR3 nucleotides read TGTGCCAGCAGCTTGACAGGACAAGTGGGCTATAATTCACCCCTCCACTTT.

V and J are TRBV7-2 and TRBJ2-2; TRBD1 aligns across 8 bases. Germline V gives CDR1 SGHTA, CDR2 FQGNSA. The CDR3 consists of 17 residues. V shed 7 bases and J 1 base; nucleotides not matched to a gene: 11. CDR3 residues: CASTRGSGTGNTGELFF. In DNA form, the CDR3 reads TGTGCCAGCACCCGCGGTTCGGGGACAGGGAACACCGGGGAGCTGTTTTTT.